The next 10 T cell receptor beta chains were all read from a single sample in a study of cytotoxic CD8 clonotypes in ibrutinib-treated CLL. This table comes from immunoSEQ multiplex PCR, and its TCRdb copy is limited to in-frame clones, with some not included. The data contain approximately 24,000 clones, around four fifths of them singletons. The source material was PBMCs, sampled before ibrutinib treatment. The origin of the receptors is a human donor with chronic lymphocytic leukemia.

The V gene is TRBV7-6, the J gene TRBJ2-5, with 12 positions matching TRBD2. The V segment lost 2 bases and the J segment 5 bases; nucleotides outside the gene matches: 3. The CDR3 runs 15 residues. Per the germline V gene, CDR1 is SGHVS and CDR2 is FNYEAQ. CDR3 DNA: TGTGCCAGCAGCTTACTAGCGGGAGGGTTGGAGACCCAGTACTTC. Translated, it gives CASSLLAGGLETQYF.

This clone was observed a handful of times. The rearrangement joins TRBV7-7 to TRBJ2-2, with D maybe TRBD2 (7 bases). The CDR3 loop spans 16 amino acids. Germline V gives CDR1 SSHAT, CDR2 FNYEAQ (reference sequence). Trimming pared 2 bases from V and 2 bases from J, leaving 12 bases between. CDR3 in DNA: TGTGCCAGCAGCTTAATGGGGGGGCCCAACACCGGGGAGCTGTTTTTT. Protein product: CASSLMGGPNTGELFF.

CDR3 in amino acids: CSVLGGSKGNEQFF. The CDR3 coding sequence is TGCAGCGTGCTAGGAGGGAGTAAGGGGAATGAGCAGTTCTTC. This chain uses TRBV29-1 with TRBJ2-1, with TRBD2 as a possible D gene (6 bases). Trimming removed 6 bases from V and 7 bases from J, with 19 bases in between. This CDR3 is built from 14 residues. Per germline, CDR1 SQVTM and CDR2 ANQGSEA.

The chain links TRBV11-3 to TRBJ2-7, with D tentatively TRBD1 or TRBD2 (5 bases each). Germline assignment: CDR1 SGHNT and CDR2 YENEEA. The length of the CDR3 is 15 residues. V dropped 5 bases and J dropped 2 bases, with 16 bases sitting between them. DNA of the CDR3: TGTGCCAGCAGCCTTTTACCAGGGAGCCCCTACGAGCAGTACTTC. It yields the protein CASSLLPGSPYEQYF.

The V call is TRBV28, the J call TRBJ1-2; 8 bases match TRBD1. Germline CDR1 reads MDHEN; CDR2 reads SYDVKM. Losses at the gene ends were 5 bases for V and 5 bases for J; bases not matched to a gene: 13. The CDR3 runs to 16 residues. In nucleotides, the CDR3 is TGTGCCAGCAGTGACTCCGGACAGGGCAGGGTTTATGGCTACACCTTC. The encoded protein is CASSDSGQGRVYGYTF.

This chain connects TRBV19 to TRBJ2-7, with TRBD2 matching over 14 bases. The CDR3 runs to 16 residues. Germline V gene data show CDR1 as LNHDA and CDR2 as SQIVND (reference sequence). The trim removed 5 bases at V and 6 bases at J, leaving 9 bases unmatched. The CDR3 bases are TGTGCCAGTAGTGAAAGACTAGCGGGAGGGCCTGGCGAGCAGTACTTC. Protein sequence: CASSERLAGGPGEQYF.

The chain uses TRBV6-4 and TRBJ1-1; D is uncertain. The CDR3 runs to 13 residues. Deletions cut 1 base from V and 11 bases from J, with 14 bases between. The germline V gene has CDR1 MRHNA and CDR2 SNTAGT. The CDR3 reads CASSDFAGEEAFF. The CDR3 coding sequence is TGTGCCAGCAGTGACTTTGCAGGAGAAGAGGCTTTCTTT.

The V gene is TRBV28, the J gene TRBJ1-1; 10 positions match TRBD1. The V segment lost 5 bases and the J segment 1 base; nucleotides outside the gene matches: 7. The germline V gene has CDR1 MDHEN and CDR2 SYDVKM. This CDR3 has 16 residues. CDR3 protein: CASSPRQGATNTEAFF. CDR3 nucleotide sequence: TGTGCCAGCAGTCCAAGACAGGGGGCGACGAACACTGAAGCTTTCTTT.

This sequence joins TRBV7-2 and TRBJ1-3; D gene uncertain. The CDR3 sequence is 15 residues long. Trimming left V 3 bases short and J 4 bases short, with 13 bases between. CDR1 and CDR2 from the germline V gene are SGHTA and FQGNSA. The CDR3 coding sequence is TGTGCCAGCAGCTTCCGCGCCTCTGAAGGAAACACCATATATTTT. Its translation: CASSFRASEGNTIYF.

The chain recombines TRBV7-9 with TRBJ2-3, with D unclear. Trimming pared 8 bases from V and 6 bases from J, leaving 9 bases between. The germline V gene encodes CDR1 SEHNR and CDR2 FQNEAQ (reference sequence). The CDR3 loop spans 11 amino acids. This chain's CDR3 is CASGAGDTQYF. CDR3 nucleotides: TGTGCCAGCGGAGCCGGGGATACGCAGTATTTT.